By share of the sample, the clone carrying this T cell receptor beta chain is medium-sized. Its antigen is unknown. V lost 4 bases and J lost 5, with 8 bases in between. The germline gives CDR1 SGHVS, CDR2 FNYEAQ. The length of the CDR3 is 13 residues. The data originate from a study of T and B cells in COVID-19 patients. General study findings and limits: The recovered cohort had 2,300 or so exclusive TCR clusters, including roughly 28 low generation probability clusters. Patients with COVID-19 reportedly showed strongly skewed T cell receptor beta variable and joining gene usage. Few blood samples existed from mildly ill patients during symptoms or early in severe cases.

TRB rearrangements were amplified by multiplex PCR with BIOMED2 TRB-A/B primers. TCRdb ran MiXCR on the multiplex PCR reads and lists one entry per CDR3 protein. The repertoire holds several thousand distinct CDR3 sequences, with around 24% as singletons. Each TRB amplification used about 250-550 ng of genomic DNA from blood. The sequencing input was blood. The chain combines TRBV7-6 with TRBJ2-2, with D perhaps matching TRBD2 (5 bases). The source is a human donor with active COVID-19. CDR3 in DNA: TGTGCCAGCAGCTGGACTCGGACCGGGGAGCTGTTTTTT. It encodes CASSWTRTGELFF.